A single sample gave rise to the 16 T cell receptor beta chains below, sequenced in a study of cytomegalovirus exposure and HLA in healthy donors. Primers: 60 Vbeta forward and 13 Jbeta reverse. Profiling relied on immunoSEQ multiplex PCR, and the TCRdb table lists in-frame clones only, not all of them. The profile shows around 200,000 clones, about 81% of them singletons. Sequencing used PBMCs. The origin of the receptors is a woman younger than 35 in good health and CMV-seronegative.

The chain uses TRBV27 and TRBJ1-1; 8 positions agree with TRBD1. Germline V CDR1 and CDR2: MNHEY, SMNVEV (reference sequence). The CDR3 is made up of 18 amino acids. Trimming took 0 bases from V and 0 from J; bases not matched to a gene: 9. CDR3 coding DNA: TGTGCCAGCAGTTTATCGGTCCCACAGGGGGGGCTGAACACTGAAGCTTTCTTT. Its translation: CASSLSVPQGGLNTEAFF.

The chain combines TRBV6-5 with TRBJ1-1; D not certain. The CDR3 is 12 residues long. Germline assignment: CDR1 MNHEY and CDR2 SVGAGI. Trimming cost V 5 bases and J 7 bases, with 11 bases left between them. In DNA form, the CDR3 reads TGTGCCAGCAGTCCGGGTGAGCTTGAAGCTTTCTTT. It yields the protein CASSPGELEAFF.

About this clone itself: At one end the junction does not follow the germline gene, possibly because of a read error. The chain carries TRBV10-2 and TRBJ2-7, with 9 positions matching TRBD2. The CDR3 is 14 amino acids. In germline, CDR1 is WSHSY, CDR2 SAAADI. The DNA of the CDR3 is TGCGCCAGCAGAACCGGGACTAGCTCCAACGAGCAGTACTTC. Translation gives CASRTGTSSNEQYF.

This clone was seen a handful of times. Other nucleotide sequences in the sample specify the same CDR3. The chain employs TRBV2 and TRBJ1-2; D is undetermined. This CDR3 comprises 12 residues. Between the trimmed V and J ends, which lost 6 bases and 1 base, there was a span of 6 bases. Looked up from germline, CDR1 is SNHLY and CDR2 is FYNNEI. The CDR3 here is CASRESNYGYTF. CDR3 sequence (DNA): TGTGCCAGCAGGGAGAGTAACTATGGCTACACCTTC.

The rearrangement uses TRBV6-5 and TRBJ2-7; 8 bases line up with TRBD2. CDR3 length: 14 amino acids. V was pared by 6 bases and J by 3 bases, with 7 bases of the junction left unmatched. Germline V lookup: CDR1 MNHEY, CDR2 SVGAGI. CDR3 DNA sequence: TGTGCCAGCAGCCTCGGGAGGGCCCACTACGAGCAGTACTTC. Amino acids: CASSLGRAHYEQYF.

The CDR3 bases are TGCAGCGTTGAAATCCGGGACTACACAGATACGCAGTATTTT. This encodes CSVEIRDYTDTQYF. V and J are TRBV29-1 and TRBJ2-3; TRBD2 agrees at 7 bases. The CDR3 is 14 residues long. Germline CDR1 is SQVTM and CDR2 is ANQGSEA. V shed 2 bases and J 2 bases; nucleotides not matched to a gene: 4.

The chain has TRBV19 and TRBJ2-1, with D tentatively TRBD2 (5 bases). Between the trimmed V and J ends, which lost 1 base and 8 bases, there was a span of 9 bases. The CDR3 has 13 amino acids. Germline CDR1 LNHDA, CDR2 SQIVND (reference sequence). The CDR3 region is CASSIVWGDEQFF. CDR3 coding DNA: TGTGCCAGTAGTATAGTTTGGGGAGATGAGCAGTTCTTC.

The chain combines TRBV6-4 with TRBJ2-1, with 11 bases aligning to TRBD1. The trim removed 3 bases at V and 9 bases at J, leaving 7 bases unmatched. This CDR3 is built from 15 residues. CDR1 and CDR2 (germline): MRHNA, SNTAGT. This chain's CDR3 is CASSESGTGGSEQFF. In nucleotides, the CDR3 is TGTGCCAGCAGTGAGTCCGGGACAGGGGGGAGTGAGCAGTTCTTC.

This sequence joins TRBV6-5 and TRBJ2-7, with TRBD1 as a possible D gene (6 bases). The CDR3 contains 15 residues. Trimming stripped 0 bases from V and 3 bases from J, with 12 bases between. Germline values: CDR1 MNHEY, CDR2 SVGAGI. CDR3 sequence reads: CASSYSLEGVYEQYF. In DNA form, the CDR3 reads TGTGCCAGCAGTTACTCCCTAGAGGGGGTCTACGAGCAGTACTTC.

V and J are TRBV5-6 and TRBJ2-7, with D tentatively TRBD2 (5 bases). Germline CDR1 is SGHDT and CDR2 is YYEEEE. V was clipped by 4 bases and J by 1 base, with 21 bases between them. CDR3 length: 17 residues. CDR3 sequence (DNA): TGTGCCAGCAGCCGGGCAGAAAGGCCCCGAGGGTCCTACGAGCAGTACTTC. It codes for CASSRAERPRGSYEQYF.

The chain carries TRBV5-6 and TRBJ2-3, with TRBD2 identical over 14 bases. The germline V gene encodes CDR1 SGHDT and CDR2 YYEEEE. The CDR3 totals 15 residues. V lost 3 bases to trimming and J lost 5 bases; unmatched junction nucleotides: 2. This CDR3 is CASSWGLAGVDTQYF. In nucleotides, the CDR3 is TGTGCCAGCAGCTGGGGACTAGCGGGAGTAGATACGCAGTATTTT.

The chain recombines TRBV5-8 with TRBJ2-1; 9 positions match TRBD1. Germline V gives CDR1 SGHTS, CDR2 YDEGEE. The CDR3 consists of 15 residues. The V and J ends lost 1 base and 8 bases, in that order; junction bases with no gene match: 7. The DNA of the CDR3 is TGTGCCAGCAGCTTGCCTGGACAGGGGAGCGATGAGCAGTTCTTC. It is translated as CASSLPGQGSDEQFF.

The rearrangement joins TRBV6-1 to TRBJ2-5, with D possibly matching TRBD2 (6 bases). V was trimmed by 4 bases and J by 2 bases, leaving 14 bases between them. Looked up from germline, CDR1 is MNHNS and CDR2 is SASEGT. CDR3 length: 15 amino acids. The CDR3: CASSATIAEQETQYF. The CDR3, as DNA: TGTGCCAGCAGTGCGACAATAGCGGAACAAGAGACCCAGTACTTC.

This clone was seen a few times. The chain has TRBV7-9 and TRBJ1-5; tentatively, D is TRBD1 (5 bases). V was trimmed by 3 bases and J by 2 bases, leaving 14 bases between them. Germline-derived CDR1 and CDR2 are SEHNR and FQNEAQ (reference sequence). This CDR3 comprises 16 residues. The CDR3 spells CASSLSREAGNQPQHF. CDR3 in DNA: TGTGCCAGCAGCTTGTCCAGGGAGGCCGGCAATCAGCCCCAGCATTTT.

This clone appeared once. This chain joins TRBV5-1 and TRBJ2-7; the match to TRBD2 covers 9 bases. Germline V gene data show CDR1 as SGHRS and CDR2 as YFSETQ. The ends lost 0 bases at V and 6 bases at J; junction bases unmatched: 7. The length of the CDR3 is 15 residues. The CDR3 coding sequence is TGCGCCAGCAGCTTGGAGGCGCGGGGGGGTTGCGAGCAGTACTTC. Translating it yields CASSLEARGGCEQYF.

This chain links TRBV7-3 with TRBJ2-1; 11 bases are shared with TRBD2. The CDR3 has 15 residues. Trimming at V came to 5 bases and at J to 3 bases, leaving 3 bases not matched to a gene. Germline CDR1 is SGHTA and CDR2 is FQGTGA. The CDR3 DNA follows: TGTGCCAGCAGCCTTCTAGCGGGGGGCTACAATGAGCAGTTCTTC. This encodes CASSLLAGGYNEQFF.